These 21 T cell receptor beta chains came from one sample sequenced in a study of glioma-infiltrating T cells after dendritic cell vaccination. The protocol was immunoSEQ multiplex PCR, while the TCRdb copy is restricted to in-frame clones and leaves out a portion. The table lists tens of thousands of clones, 75% to 85% of them singletons. This specimen consisted of blood, obtained before dendritic cell vaccination. Receptors originate from a human donor with glioblastoma.

This clone was counted only a few times. The chain uses TRBV7-9 and TRBJ2-3; perhaps TRBD2 as D (6 bases). The germline gives CDR1 SEHNR, CDR2 FQNEAQ (reference sequence). Trimming removed 4 bases at V and 4 bases at J, with 18 bases between. This CDR3 region has 16 residues. CDR3 in DNA: TGTGCCAGCAGCTCCTGGCGCGGCGGAGGGCCAGATACGCAGTATTTT. This codes for CASSSWRGGGPDTQYF.

The chain is built from TRBV5-1 and TRBJ2-3; 9 bases align to TRBD2. The CDR3 loop spans 17 amino acids. Germline lookup yields CDR1 SGHRS and CDR2 YFSETQ. The trim removed 0 bases at V and 2 bases at J, leaving 7 bases unmatched. DNA of the CDR3: TGCGCCAGCAGCTTGGCCATAACTAGCGGGTACACAGATACGCAGTATTTT. Its translation is CASSLAITSGYTDTQYF.

This clone was observed a handful of times. The chain links TRBV5-1 to TRBJ2-1, with 10 bases matching TRBD1. CDR3 length equals 15 residues. With 4 bases clipped from V and 10 bases from J, the junction kept 11 bases outside the gene matches. Germline CDR1 SGHRS, CDR2 YFSETQ. CDR3 bases: TGCGCCAGCAGCACCGGGACAGGGGCTCTAATCGAGCAGTTCTTC. Its protein product is CASSTGTGALIEQFF.

The chain carries TRBV5-1 and TRBJ1-4; D is perhaps TRBD1 (5 bases). CDR3 size: 14 residues. V gave up 4 bases and J gave up 0 bases, with 7 bases separating them. The germline V gene encodes CDR1 SGHRS and CDR2 YFSETQ. The CDR3 nucleotides read TGCGCCAGCAGCCCGACAGCAACTAATGAAAAACTGTTTTTT. Translated: CASSPTATNEKLFF. Variable domain in full (rest from reference TRBV5-1 and TRBJ1-4): KAGVTQTPRYLIKTRGQQVTLSCSPISGHRSVSWYQQTPGQGLQFLFEYFSETQRNKGNFPGRFSGRQFSNSRSEMNVSTLELGDSALYLCASSPTATNEKLFFGSGTQLSVL.

The chain recombines TRBV29-1 with TRBJ2-5; D call uncertain. CDR1 and CDR2 (germline): SQVTM, ANQGSEA. This CDR3 contains 12 residues. Trimming stripped 2 bases from V and 3 bases from J, with 7 bases between. DNA of the CDR3: TGCAGCGTTGAAATCGTAGAAGAGACCCAGTACTTC. Its translation: CSVEIVEETQYF.

In DNA form, the CDR3 reads TGTGCCAGCAGTTTACTGGCGGGGGGCTACTACGAGCAGTACTTC. It translates to CASSLLAGGYYEQYF. The chain is built from TRBV27 and TRBJ2-7; TRBD2 matches 8 bases. This CDR3 is 15 amino acids long. V gave up 2 bases and J gave up 3 bases; unmatched junction bases: 6. Looked up from germline, CDR1 is MNHEY and CDR2 is SMNVEV (reference sequence).

This chain joins TRBV5-1 and TRBJ1-1; D possibly corresponds to TRBD1 (5 bases). Trimming left V 2 bases short and J 0 bases short, with 8 bases between. The CDR3 spans 14 residues. In germline, CDR1 is SGHRS, CDR2 YFSETQ. The CDR3 reads CASSFRTLNTEAFF. The CDR3 nucleotides read TGCGCCAGCAGCTTCCGGACACTGAACACTGAAGCTTTCTTT. Combining the CDR3 with reference TRBV5-1 and TRBJ1-1 gives the whole variable domain KAGVTQTPRYLIKTRGQQVTLSCSPISGHRSVSWYQQTPGQGLQFLFEYFSETQRNKGNFPGRFSGRQFSNSRSEMNVSTLELGDSALYLCASSFRTLNTEAFFGQGTRLTVV.

The chain carries TRBV5-1 and TRBJ2-1, with TRBD2 as a possible D gene (5 bases). V was cut by 2 bases and J by 3 bases, with 9 bases left in between. The CDR3 spans 14 residues. Germline CDR1 SGHRS, CDR2 YFSETQ. CDR3 nucleotide sequence: TGCGCCAGCAGCTTACTAGAGATCTACAATGAGCAGTTCTTC. It is translated as CASSLLEIYNEQFF.

V usage is TRBV7-9 and J usage is TRBJ2-2; 12 bases are a match to TRBD2. V dropped 4 bases and J dropped 3; count of bases not matched to a gene: 6. This CDR3 is built from 17 residues. Germline CDR1 and CDR2: SEHNR and FQNEAQ (reference sequence). CDR3 loop: CASSSTSGGTYTGELFF. The CDR3 bases are TGTGCCAGCAGCTCGACTAGCGGGGGCACCTACACCGGGGAGCTGTTTTTT.

The chain joins TRBV5-1 to TRBJ2-7; D is uncertain. Trimming left V 3 bases short and J 3 bases short, with 4 bases between. Germline V gene sequence: CDR1 SGHRS, CDR2 YFSETQ. The CDR3 runs 11 residues. The CDR3 DNA reads as TGCGCCAGCAGCTCCCACTACGAGCAGTACTTC. It specifies CASSSHYEQYF.

The chain links TRBV7-9 to TRBJ1-5, with 9 bases lining up with TRBD1. The germline gives CDR1 SEHNR, CDR2 FQNEAQ (reference sequence). This CDR3 has 14 amino acids. After removal of 5 bases from V and 9 bases from J, the junction contained 8 bases not matched to a gene. The CDR3 DNA reads as TGTGCCAGCAGCCGACAGGGGGGGGATCGGCCCCAGCATTTT. Its protein product is CASSRQGGDRPQHF.

The chain employs TRBV7-6 and TRBJ2-3; 12 bases map to TRBD2. The CDR3 consists of 19 residues. Germline CDR1 reads SGHVS; CDR2 reads FNYEAQ. J was trimmed by 2 bases and V by 5 bases; bases with no gene match: 14. The CDR3 nucleotides are TGTGCCAGCAGCAACCCACGGCTAGCGGGGGGGCAGCCCACAGATACGCAGTATTTT. Translating gives CASSNPRLAGGQPTDTQYF.

The rearrangement joins TRBV7-2 to TRBJ2-2; 7 positions match TRBD1. Germline loops: CDR1 SGHTA, CDR2 FQGNSA. This CDR3 region has 16 residues. Trimming took 0 bases from V and 7 from J; bases not matched to a gene: 8. CDR3 DNA sequence: TGTGCCAGCAGCTTAGCGTTAGGGGGCCAGCACGGGGAGCTGTTTTTT. Translation gives CASSLALGGQHGELFF.

V usage is TRBV5-1 and J usage is TRBJ1-2; possibly TRBD1 for D (5 bases). V lost 1 base and J lost 5, with 6 bases in between. The length of the CDR3 is 12 residues. Germline assignment: CDR1 SGHRS and CDR2 YFSETQ. The CDR3 spells CASSLSGYGYTF. CDR3 nucleotide sequence: TGCGCCAGCAGCTTGTCAGGGTATGGCTACACCTTC.

This chain uses TRBV9 with TRBJ1-6, with a possible D match to TRBD1 (5 bases). The ends were cut back, 10 bases at V and 6 bases at J, with 14 bases in the middle. This CDR3 spans 13 amino acids. From germline, CDR1 is SGDLS and CDR2 YYNGEE. The CDR3 loop reads CASQGPPNSPLHF. The CDR3 nucleotides read TGTGCCTCTCAGGGTCCGCCTAATTCACCCCTCCACTTT. Full variable domain (missing parts from reference TRBV9 and TRBJ1-6): DSGVTQTPKHLITATGQRVTLRCSPRSGDLSVYWYQQSLDQGLQFLIQYYNGEERAKGNILERFSAQQFPDLHSELNLSSLELGDSALYFCASQGPPNSPLHFGNGTRLTVT.

This chain joins TRBV2 and TRBJ2-1; no reliable D call. V was trimmed by 4 bases and J by 3 bases, leaving 10 bases between them. Germline V gene sequence: CDR1 SNHLY, CDR2 FYNNEI. The CDR3 contains 14 residues. CDR3 nucleotides: TGTGCCAGCAGTGTCACGCAGATCTACAATGAGCAGTTCTTC. The encoded protein is CASSVTQIYNEQFF.

This clone was detected only a few times. This sequence joins TRBV5-1 and TRBJ2-7, with a tentative D call TRBD1 (5 bases). The CDR3 sequence is 14 residues long. The V gene lost 4 bases and the J gene lost 5 bases, with 16 bases spanning the gap. Per the germline V gene, CDR1 is SGHRS and CDR2 is YFSETQ. CDR3 protein: CASSLGARSDEQYF. DNA for the CDR3: TGCGCCAGCAGCCTTGGGGCTAGATCTGACGAGCAGTACTTC.

The V call is TRBV13, the J call TRBJ2-1; 8 bases map to TRBD2. CDR1 PRHDT and CDR2 FYEKMQ come from the germline V gene (reference sequence). The CDR3 length is 15 residues. V was clipped by 1 base and J by 4 bases; unmatched bases: 3. The CDR3 spells CASSLDGGGYNEQFF. Written as DNA, the CDR3 is TGTGCCAGCAGCTTAGACGGCGGGGGGTACAATGAGCAGTTCTTC.

The V and J genes are TRBV4-1 and TRBJ1-5; D perhaps matches TRBD1 (6 bases). V dropped 3 bases and J dropped 4 bases, with 16 bases sitting between them. Germline-derived CDR1 and CDR2 are MGHRA and YSYEKL. CDR3 size: 16 residues. Written as DNA, the CDR3 is TGCGCCAGCAGCCAGGTACAGGGTATAGGTAATCAGCCCCAGCATTTT. Translation gives CASSQVQGIGNQPQHF.

The gene calls are TRBV27 and TRBJ2-2; no firm D call. Germline CDR1 MNHEY, CDR2 SMNVEV (reference sequence). The CDR3 totals 13 residues. V was trimmed by 0 bases and J by 4 bases, leaving 3 bases between them. CDR3 amino acids: CASSLSATGELFF. CDR3 coding DNA: TGTGCCAGCAGTTTATCGGCCACCGGGGAGCTGTTTTTT.

CDR3 sequence (DNA): TGCGCCAGCAGCTTGGGGACAGTTAACACTGAAGCTTTCTTT. Protein: CASSLGTVNTEAFF. The V and J genes are TRBV5-1 and TRBJ1-1; possible D gene TRBD1, 6 bases. The CDR3 is 14 amino acids. Germline CDR1 is SGHRS and CDR2 is YFSETQ. Trimming removed 0 bases at V and 2 bases at J, with 8 bases between.